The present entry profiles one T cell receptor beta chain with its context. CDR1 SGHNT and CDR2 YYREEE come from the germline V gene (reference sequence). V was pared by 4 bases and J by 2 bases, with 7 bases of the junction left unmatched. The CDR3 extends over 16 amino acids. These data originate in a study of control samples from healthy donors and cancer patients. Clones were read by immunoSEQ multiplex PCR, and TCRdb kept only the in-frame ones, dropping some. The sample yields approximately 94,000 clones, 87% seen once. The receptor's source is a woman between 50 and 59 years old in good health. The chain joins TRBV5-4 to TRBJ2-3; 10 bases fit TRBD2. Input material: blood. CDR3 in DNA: TGTGCCAGCAGCCGCGCTAGCGGGGGCTTCACAGATACGCAGTATTTT. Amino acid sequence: CASSRASGGFTDTQYF.